Listed here is a single TCR beta chain. Researchers divided each subset's genomic DNA evenly across several immunoSEQ plates. Template for every sorted-subset replicate PCR totaled about 200 ng DNA, 25,000 to 30,000 T cell genomes. Generated by immunoSEQ multiplex PCR, the TCRdb table keeps only in-frame clones and is missing some. The sample has a few million clones, about 93% seen once. Per germline, CDR1 MGHRA and CDR2 YSYEKL. V lost 4 bases and J 4 bases, leaving 11 bases between the germline ends. This CDR3 has 15 residues. The sample is drawn from a study of shared clonotypes between healthy human individuals. Cells designated naive CD8 were CD45RO-negative and were positively selected for CCR7, with terminally differentiated effector memory CD45RA+ cells excluded. The study drew all its donors from Caucasian adults living in Nashville, Tennessee.

The rearrangement joins TRBV4-1 to TRBJ1-6; D might be TRBD1 (5 bases). This clonotype originated in a man between 18 and 35 years old in good health. Some clones in this sample may be carry-over from other donors' samples. The sequenced sample consisted of naive CD8+ T cells from PBMCs. The CDR3 spells CASSPLGVYNSPLHF. The CDR3 coding sequence is TGCGCCAGCAGCCCCCTGGGGGTGTATAATTCACCCCTCCACTTT.